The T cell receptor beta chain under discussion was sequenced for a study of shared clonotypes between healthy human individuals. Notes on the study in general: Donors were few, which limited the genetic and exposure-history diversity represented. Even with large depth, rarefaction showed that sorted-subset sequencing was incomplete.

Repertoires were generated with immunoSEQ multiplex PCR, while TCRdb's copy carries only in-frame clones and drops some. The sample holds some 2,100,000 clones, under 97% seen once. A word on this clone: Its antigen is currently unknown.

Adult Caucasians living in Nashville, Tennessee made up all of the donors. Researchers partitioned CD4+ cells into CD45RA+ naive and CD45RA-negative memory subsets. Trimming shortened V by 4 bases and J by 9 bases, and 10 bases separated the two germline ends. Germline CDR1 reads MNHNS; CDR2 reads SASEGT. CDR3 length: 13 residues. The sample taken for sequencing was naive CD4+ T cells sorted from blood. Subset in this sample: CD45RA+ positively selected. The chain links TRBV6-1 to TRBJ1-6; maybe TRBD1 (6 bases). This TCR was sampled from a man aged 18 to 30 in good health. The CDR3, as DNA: TGTGCCAGCAGTGGACAGGAGTTTTCACCCCTCCACTTT. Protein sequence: CASSGQEFSPLHF.